The present TCR beta chain was sequenced within a study of T cell repertoires and HLA-DP antigens. Study-wide context: Alloreactive CD4+ T cells targeted HLA-DP on transduced HeLa.

TCRdb's copy holds only in-frame clones and misses some; the assay was immunoSEQ multiplex PCR. In the table there are some 89,000 clones, around nine tenths of which are singletons. Germline CDR1 is SGDLS and CDR2 is YYNGEE. The CDR3 totals 14 residues. Trimming cost V 0 bases and J 6 bases, with 11 bases left between them. To note about this clone: Its specificity is unknown.

Source material: CD4+ T cells from PBMCs. The clonotype originates from a man in his fifties or sixties in good health and CMV-seronegative. This sequence joins TRBV9 and TRBJ2-3; D remains unclear. The CDR3 is CASSVAWVADTQYF. The CDR3, as DNA: TGTGCCAGCAGCGTAGCTTGGGTGGCGGATACGCAGTATTTT.